This T cell receptor beta chain was recovered during a study of tumor-infiltrating lymphocytes in primary liver carcinoma. The study co-extracted DNA and RNA from approximately 20-30 mg of unsorted bulk tissue. With 7 bases removed from V and 0 bases from J, the gap between germline ends came to 14 bases. This CDR3 has 15 amino acids. Germline V gene data show CDR1 as SGHTA and CDR2 as FQGNSA. A constant-region primer served to make TCR beta cDNA from about 500 ng total RNA. Slightly modified ARM-PCR served as the procedure for the TCR beta libraries. These libraries came from three rounds of nested multiplex PCR. The opening two PCR rounds, around 9 cycles each, paired TRBV1-TRBV30 forward primers with a C-beta reverse primer. Each CDR3 protein gets one entry after TCRdb re-called the multiplex PCR reads with MiXCR. The table has approximately 46,000 distinct CDR3 sequences, roughly 80% seen once.

This clonotype originated in a woman aged 25 to 39 with primary liver carcinoma and hepatitis B virus infection. The gene calls are TRBV7-2 and TRBJ2-3; D unresolved. Material: tumor-adjacent normal liver tissue. CDR3 in DNA: TGTGCCAGCACCGACGGGTGGGCCAGCACAGATACGCAGTATTTT. Residues: CASTDGWASTDTQYF. The whole variable domain, remainder taken from reference TRBV7-2 and TRBJ2-3, is GAGVSQSPSNKVTEKGKDVELRCDPISGHTALYWYRQSLGQGLEFLIYFQGNSAPDKSGLPSDRFSAERTGGSVSTLTIQRTQQEDSAVYLCASTDGWASTDTQYFGPGTRLTVL.